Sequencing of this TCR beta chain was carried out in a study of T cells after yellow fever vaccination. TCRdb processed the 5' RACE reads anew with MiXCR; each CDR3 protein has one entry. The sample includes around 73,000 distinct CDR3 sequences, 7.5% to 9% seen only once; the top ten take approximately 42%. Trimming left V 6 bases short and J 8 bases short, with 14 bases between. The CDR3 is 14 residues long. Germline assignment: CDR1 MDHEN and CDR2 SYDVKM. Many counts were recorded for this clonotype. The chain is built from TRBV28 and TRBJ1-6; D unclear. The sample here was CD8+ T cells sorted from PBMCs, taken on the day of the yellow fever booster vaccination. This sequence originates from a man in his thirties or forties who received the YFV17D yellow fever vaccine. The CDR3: CASRLQSMDSPLHF. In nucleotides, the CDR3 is TGTGCCAGCAGGCTGCAGAGTATGGATTCACCCCTCCACTTT.